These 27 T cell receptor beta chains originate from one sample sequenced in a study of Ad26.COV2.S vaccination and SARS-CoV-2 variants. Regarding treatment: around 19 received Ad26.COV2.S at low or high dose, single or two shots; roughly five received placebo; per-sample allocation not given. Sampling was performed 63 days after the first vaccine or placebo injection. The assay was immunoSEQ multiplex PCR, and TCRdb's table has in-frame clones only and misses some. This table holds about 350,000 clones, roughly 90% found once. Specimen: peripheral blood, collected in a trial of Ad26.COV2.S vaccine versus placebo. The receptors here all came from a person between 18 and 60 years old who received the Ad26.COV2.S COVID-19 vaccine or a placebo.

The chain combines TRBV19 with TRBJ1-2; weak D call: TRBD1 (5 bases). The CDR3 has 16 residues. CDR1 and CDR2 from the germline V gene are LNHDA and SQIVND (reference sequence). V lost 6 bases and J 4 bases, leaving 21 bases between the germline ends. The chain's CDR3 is CASRNGGTGPLYGYTF. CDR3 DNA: TGTGCCAGTAGGAACGGGGGTACAGGTCCCCTCTATGGCTACACCTTC.

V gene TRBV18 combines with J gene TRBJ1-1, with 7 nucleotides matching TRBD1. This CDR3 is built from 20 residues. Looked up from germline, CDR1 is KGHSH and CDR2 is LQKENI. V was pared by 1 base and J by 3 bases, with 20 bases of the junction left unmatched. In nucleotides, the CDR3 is TGTGCCAGCTCACCACTAGGGACAGCTTCCTCTGGGCCGCTGCACACTGAAGCTTTCTTT. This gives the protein CASSPLGTASSGPLHTEAFF.

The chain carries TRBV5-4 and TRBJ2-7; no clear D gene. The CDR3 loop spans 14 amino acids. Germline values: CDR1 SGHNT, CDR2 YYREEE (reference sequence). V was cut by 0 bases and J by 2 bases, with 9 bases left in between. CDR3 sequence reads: CASSLVLSPYEQYF. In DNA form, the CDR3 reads TGTGCCAGCAGCTTGGTATTGTCACCCTACGAGCAGTACTTC.

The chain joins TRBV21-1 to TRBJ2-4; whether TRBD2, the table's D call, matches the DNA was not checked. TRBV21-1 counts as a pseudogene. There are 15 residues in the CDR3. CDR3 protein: CASSPLARTKNIQYF. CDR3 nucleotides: TGTGCCAGCAGCCCCCTCGCGAGGACTAAAAACATTCAGTACTTC.

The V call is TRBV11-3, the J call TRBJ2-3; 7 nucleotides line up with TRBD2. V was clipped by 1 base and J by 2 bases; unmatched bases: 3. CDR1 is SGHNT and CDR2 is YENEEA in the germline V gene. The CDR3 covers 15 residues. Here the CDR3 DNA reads TGTGCCAGCAGCTTAGGGGGGGGATACACAGATACGCAGTATTTT. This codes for CASSLGGGYTDTQYF. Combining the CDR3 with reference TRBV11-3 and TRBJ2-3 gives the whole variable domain EAGVVQSPRYKIIEKKQPVAFWCNPISGHNTLYWYLQNLGQGPELLIRYENEEAVDDSQLPKDRFSAERLKGVDSTLKIQPAELGDSAVYLCASSLGGGYTDTQYFGPGTRLTVL.

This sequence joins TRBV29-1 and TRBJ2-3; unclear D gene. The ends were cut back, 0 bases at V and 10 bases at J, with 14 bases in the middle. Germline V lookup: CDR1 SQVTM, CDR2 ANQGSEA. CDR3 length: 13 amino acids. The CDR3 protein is CSVEDLAAGSQYF. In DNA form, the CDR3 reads TGCAGCGTTGAAGATCTTGCGGCAGGATCGCAGTATTTT.

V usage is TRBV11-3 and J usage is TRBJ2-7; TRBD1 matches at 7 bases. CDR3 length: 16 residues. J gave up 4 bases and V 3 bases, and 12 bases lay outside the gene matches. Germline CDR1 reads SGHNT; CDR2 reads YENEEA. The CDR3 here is CASSLDGTAEAYEQYF. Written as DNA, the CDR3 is TGTGCCAGCAGCTTGGATGGGACAGCAGAAGCTTACGAGCAGTACTTC.

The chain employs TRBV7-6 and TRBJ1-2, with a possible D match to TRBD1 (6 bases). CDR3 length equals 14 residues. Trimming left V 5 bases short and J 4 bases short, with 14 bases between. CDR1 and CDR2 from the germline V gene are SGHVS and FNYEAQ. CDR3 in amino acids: CASSPGGGSYGYTF. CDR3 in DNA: TGTGCCAGCAGCCCAGGCGGGGGCAGCTATGGCTACACCTTC.

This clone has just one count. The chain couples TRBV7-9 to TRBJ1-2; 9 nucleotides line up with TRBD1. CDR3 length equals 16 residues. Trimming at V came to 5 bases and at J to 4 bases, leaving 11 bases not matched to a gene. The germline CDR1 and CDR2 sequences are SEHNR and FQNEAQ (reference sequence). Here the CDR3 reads CASSNLDRGNTYGYTF. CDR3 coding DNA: TGTGCCAGCAGCAATCTTGACAGGGGGAATACCTATGGCTACACCTTC.

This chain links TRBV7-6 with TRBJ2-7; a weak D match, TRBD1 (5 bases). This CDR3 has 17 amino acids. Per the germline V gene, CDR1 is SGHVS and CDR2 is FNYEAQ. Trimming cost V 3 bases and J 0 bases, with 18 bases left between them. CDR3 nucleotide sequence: TGTGCCAGCAGCTTTGATTCGGTAGGGGTCATCTCCTACGAGCAGTACTTC. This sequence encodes CASSFDSVGVISYEQYF. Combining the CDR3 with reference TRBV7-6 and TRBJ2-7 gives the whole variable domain GAGVSQSPRYKVTKRGQDVALRCDPISGHVSLYWYRQALGQGPEFLTYFNYEAQQDKSGLPNDRFSAERPEGSISTLTIQRTEQRDSAMYRCASSFDSVGVISYEQYFGPGTRLTVT.

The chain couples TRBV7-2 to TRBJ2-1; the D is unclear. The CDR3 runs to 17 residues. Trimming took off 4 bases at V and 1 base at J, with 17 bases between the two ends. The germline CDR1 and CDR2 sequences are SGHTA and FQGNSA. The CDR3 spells CASSSDAGFLSYNEQFF. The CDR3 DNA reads TGTGCCAGCAGCTCGGATGCCGGGTTTCTATCCTACAATGAGCAGTTCTTC. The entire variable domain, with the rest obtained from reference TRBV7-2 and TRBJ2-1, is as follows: GAGVSQSPSNKVTEKGKDVELRCDPISGHTALYWYRQSLGQGLEFLIYFQGNSAPDKSGLPSDRFSAERTGGSVSTLTIQRTQQEDSAVYLCASSSDAGFLSYNEQFFGPGTRLTVL.

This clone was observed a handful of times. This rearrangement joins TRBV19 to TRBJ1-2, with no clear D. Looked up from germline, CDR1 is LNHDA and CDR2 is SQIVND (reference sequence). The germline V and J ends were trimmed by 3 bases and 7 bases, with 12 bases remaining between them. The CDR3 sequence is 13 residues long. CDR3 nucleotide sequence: TGTGCCAGTAGTATGGTAGGGCACGGTGGCTACACCTTC. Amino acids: CASSMVGHGGYTF.

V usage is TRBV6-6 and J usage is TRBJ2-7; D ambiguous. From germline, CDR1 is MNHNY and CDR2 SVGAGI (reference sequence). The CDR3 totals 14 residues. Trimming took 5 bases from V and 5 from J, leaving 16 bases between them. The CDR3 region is CASSAAVGFHEQYF. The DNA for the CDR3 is TGTGCCAGCAGTGCCGCCGTGGGGTTCCACGAGCAGTACTTC.

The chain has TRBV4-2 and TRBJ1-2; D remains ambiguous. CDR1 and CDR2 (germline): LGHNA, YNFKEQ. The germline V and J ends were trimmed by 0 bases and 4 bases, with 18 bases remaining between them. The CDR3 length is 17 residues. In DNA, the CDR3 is TGTGCCAGCAGCCAAGATGCCGGGGAGGGAGCATTCTATGGCTACACCTTC. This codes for CASSQDAGEGAFYGYTF.

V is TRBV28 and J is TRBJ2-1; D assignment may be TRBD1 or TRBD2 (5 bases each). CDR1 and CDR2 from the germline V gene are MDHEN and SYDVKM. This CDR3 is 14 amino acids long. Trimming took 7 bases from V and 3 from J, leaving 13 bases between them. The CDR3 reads CASTGTESYNEQFF. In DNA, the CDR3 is TGTGCCAGCACGGGGACGGAGAGCTACAATGAGCAGTTCTTC.

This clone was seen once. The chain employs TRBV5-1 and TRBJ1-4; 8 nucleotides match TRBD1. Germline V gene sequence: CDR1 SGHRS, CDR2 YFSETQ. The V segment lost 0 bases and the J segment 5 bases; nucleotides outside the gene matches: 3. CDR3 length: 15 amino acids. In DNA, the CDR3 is TGCGCCAGCAGCTTGGACAGGGGGTTCAATGAAAAACTGTTTTTT. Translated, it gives CASSLDRGFNEKLFF.

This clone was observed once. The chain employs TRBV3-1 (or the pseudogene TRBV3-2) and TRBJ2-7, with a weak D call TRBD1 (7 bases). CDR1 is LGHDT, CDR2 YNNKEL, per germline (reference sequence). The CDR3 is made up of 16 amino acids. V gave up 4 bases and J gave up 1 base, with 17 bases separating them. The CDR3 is CASSLRGEPTSYEQYF. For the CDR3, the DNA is TGTGCCAGCAGCCTCAGGGGGGAACCAACATCCTACGAGCAGTACTTC.

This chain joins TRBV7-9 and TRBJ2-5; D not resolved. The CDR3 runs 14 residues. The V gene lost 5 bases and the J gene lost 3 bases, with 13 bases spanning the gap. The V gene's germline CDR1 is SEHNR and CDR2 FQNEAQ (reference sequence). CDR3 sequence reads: CASSPPNGKETQYF. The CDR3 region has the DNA TGTGCCAGCAGCCCACCGAACGGTAAAGAGACCCAGTACTTC.

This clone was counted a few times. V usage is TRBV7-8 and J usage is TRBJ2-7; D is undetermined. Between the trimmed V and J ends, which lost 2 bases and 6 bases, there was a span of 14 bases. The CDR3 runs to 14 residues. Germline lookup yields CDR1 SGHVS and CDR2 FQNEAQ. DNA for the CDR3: TGTGCCAGCAGCTTACTGGGGTTAGACGCCGAGCAGTACTTC. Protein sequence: CASSLLGLDAEQYF.

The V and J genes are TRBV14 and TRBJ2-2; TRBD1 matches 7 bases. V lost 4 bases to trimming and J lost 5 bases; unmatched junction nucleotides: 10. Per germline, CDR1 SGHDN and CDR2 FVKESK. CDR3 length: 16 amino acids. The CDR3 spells CASSRPLTGQTGELFF. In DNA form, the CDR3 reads TGTGCCAGCAGCCGTCCTCTGACAGGGCAAACCGGGGAGCTGTTTTTT.

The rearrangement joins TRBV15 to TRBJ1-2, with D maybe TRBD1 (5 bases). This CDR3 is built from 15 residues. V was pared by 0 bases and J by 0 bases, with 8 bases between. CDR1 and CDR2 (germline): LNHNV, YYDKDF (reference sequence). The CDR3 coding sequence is TGTGCCACCAGCAGAGATCCAGGGTCTAACTATGGCTACACCTTC. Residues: CATSRDPGSNYGYTF. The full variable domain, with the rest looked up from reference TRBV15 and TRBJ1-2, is DAMVIQNPRYQVTQFGKPVTLSCSQTLNHNVMYWYQQKSSQAPKLLFHYYDKDFNNEADTPDNFQSRRPNTSFCFLDIRSPGLGDTAMYLCATSRDPGSNYGYTFGSGTRLTVV.

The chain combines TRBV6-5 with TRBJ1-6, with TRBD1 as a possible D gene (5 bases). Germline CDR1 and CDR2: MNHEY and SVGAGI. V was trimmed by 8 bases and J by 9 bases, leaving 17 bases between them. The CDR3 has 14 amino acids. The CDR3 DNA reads TGTGCCAGCCAGTGGGGTAGGGGAGCTTCACCCCTCCACTTT. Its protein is CASQWGRGASPLHF.

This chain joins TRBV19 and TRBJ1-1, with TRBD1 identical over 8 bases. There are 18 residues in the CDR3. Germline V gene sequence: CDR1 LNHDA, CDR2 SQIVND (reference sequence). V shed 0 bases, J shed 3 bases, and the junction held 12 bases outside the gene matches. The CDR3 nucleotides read TGTGCCAGTAGTATAGATAAGACTTTGGACAGGGCGGACACTGAAGCTTTCTTT. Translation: CASSIDKTLDRADTEAFF.

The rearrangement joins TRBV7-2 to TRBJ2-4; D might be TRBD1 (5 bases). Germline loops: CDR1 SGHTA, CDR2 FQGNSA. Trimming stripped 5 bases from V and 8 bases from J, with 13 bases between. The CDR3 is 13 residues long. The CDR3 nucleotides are TGTGCCAGCAGCCGGCAGGGTAGGGACATTCAGTACTTC. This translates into CASSRQGRDIQYF.

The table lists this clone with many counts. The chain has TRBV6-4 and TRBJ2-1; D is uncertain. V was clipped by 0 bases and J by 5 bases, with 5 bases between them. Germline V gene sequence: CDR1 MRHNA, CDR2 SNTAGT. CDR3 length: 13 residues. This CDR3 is CASSDSSDNEQFF. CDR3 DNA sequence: TGTGCCAGCAGTGACTCGAGTGACAATGAGCAGTTCTTC.

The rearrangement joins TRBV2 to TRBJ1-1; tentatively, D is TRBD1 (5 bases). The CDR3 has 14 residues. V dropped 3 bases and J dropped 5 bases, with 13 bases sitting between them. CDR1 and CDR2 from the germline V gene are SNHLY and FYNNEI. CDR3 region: CASSDVGAGTEAFF. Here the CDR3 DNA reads TGTGCCAGCAGTGACGTAGGGGCAGGTACTGAAGCTTTCTTT.

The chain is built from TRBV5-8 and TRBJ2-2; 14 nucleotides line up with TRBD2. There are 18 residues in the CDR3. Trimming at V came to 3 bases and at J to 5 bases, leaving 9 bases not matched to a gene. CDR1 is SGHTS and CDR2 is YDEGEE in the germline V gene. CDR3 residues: CASSSGTSGSFNTGELFF. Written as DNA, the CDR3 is TGTGCCAGCAGCTCCGGGACTAGCGGGAGCTTCAATACCGGGGAGCTGTTTTTT.